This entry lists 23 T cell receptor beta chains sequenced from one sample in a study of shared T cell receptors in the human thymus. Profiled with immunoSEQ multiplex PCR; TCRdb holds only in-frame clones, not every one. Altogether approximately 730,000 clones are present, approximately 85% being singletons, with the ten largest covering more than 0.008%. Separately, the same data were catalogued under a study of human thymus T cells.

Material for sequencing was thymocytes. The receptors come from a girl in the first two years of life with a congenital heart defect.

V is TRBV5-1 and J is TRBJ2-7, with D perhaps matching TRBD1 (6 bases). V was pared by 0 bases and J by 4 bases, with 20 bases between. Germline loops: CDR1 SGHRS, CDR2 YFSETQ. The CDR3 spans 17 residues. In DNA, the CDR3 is TGCGCCAGCAGCTTGGCCTTGAGCCCTGAGGGGGATTACGAGCAGTACTTC. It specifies CASSLALSPEGDYEQYF.

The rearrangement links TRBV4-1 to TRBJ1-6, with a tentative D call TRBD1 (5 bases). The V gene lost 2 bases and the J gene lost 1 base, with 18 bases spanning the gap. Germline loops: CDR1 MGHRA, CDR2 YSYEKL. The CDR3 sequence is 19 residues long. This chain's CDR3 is CASSQRSLGGGSYNSPLHF. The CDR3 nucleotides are TGCGCCAGCAGCCAAAGATCCCTCGGGGGTGGTTCCTATAATTCACCCCTCCACTTT.

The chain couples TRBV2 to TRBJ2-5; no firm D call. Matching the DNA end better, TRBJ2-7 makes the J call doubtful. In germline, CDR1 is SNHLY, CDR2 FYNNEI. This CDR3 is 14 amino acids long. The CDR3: CASSVVSSFYEQYF. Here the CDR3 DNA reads TGTGCCAGCAGTGTCGTCTCCTCCTTCTACGAGCAGTACTTC.

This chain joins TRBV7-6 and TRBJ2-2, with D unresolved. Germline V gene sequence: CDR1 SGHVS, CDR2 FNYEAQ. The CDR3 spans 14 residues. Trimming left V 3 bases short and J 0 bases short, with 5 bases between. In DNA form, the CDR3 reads TGTGCCAGCAGCTTTTCTTCGAACACCGGGGAGCTGTTTTTT. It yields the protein CASSFSSNTGELFF.

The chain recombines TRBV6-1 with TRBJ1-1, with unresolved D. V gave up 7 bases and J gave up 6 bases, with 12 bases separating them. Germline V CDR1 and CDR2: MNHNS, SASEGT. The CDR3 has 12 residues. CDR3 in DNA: TGTGCCAGCATCGAGGGTGTCCCTGAAGCTTTCTTT. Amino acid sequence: CASIEGVPEAFF.

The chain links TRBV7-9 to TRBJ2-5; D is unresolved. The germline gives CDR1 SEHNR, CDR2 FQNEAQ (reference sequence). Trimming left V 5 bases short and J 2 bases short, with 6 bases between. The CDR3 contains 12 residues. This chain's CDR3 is CASSLFQETQYF. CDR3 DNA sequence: TGTGCCAGCAGCCTTTTTCAAGAGACCCAGTACTTC.

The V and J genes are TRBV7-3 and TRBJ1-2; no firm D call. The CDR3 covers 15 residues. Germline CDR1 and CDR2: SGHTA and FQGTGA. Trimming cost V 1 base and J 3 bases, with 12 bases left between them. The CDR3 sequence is CASSLIRRGHYGYTF. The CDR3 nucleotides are TGTGCCAGCAGCTTAATCCGTAGAGGGCACTATGGCTACACCTTC.

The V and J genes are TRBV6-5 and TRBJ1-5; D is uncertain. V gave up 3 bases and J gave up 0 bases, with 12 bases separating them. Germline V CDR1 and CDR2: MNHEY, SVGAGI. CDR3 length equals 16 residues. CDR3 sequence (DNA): TGTGCCAGCAGTTATCACCCGAGATATAGCAATCAGCCCCAGCATTTT. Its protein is CASSYHPRYSNQPQHF.

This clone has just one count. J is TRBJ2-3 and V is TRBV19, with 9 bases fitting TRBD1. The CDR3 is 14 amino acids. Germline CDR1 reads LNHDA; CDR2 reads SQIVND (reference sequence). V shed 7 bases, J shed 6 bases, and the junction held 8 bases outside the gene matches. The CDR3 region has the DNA TGTGCCAGTACCGTCCGGGACAGGGCGGATACGCAGTATTTT. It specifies CASTVRDRADTQYF.

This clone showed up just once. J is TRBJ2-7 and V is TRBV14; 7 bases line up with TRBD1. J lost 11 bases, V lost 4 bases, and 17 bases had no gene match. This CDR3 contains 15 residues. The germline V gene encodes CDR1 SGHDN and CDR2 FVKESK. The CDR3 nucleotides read TGTGCCAGCAGCCCCATACCAGACAGGGCGCGGTGGAAGTACTTC. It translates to CASSPIPDRARWKYF.

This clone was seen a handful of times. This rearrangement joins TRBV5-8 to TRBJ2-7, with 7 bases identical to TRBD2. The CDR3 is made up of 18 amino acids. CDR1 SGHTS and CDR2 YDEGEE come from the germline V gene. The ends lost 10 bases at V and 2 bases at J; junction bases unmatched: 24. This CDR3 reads CAGHKKGGAGTRTYEQYF. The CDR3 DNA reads TGTGCCGGTCATAAAAAAGGCGGAGCGGGGACGCGAACCTACGAGCAGTACTTC.

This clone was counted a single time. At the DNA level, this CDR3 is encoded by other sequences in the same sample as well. The CDR3 spells CASNFRTEAFF. In DNA form, the CDR3 reads TGTGCCAGCAACTTCCGCACTGAAGCTTTCTTT. The genes are TRBV5-6 and TRBJ1-1; D is unresolved. Per germline, CDR1 SGHDT and CDR2 YYEEEE. CDR3 length: 11 residues. V was pared by 6 bases and J by 4 bases, with 7 bases between.

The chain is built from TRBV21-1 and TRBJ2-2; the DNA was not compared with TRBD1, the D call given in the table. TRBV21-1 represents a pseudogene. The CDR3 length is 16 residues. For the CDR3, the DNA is TGTGCCAGCAGCAAAGGACAGGGTGGTAACACCGGGGAGCTGTTTTTT. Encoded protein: CASSKGQGGNTGELFF.

This CDR3 reads CASVRTGFYSGNTIYF. Written as DNA, the CDR3 is TGTGCTAGTGTTCGGACAGGTTTCTACTCTGGAAACACCATATATTTT. This rearrangement joins TRBV12-5 to TRBJ1-3; TRBD1 agrees at 7 bases. V lost 7 bases and J lost 0; bases outside the gene matches: 9. Germline CDR1 and CDR2: LGHNT and FRNRAP. This CDR3 is built from 16 residues.

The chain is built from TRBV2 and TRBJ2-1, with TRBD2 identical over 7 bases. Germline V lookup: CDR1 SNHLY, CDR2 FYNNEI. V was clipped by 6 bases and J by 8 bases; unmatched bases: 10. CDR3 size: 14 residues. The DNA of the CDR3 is TGTGCCAGCAGGGCCGGGCGGGGGATTTATGAGCAGTTCTTC. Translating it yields CASRAGRGIYEQFF. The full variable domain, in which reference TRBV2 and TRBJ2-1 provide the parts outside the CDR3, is EPEVTQTPSHQVTQMGQEVILRCVPISNHLYFYWYRQILGQKVEFLVSFYNNEISEKSEIFDDQFSVERPDGSNFTLKIRSTKLEDSAMYFCASRAGRGIYEQFFGPGTRLTVL.

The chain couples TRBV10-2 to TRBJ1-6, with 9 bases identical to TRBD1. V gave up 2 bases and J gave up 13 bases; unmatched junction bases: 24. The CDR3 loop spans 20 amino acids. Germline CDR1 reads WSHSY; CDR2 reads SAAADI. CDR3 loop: CASSEPRTGAHQNKPTPLHF. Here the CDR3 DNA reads TGCGCCAGCAGTGAGCCCCGGACAGGGGCACACCAAAACAAACCGACCCCCCTCCACTTT.

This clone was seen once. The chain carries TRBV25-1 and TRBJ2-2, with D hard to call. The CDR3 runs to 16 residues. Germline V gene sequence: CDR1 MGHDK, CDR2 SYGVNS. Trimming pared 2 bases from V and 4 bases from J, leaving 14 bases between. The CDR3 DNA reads TGTGCCAGCAGTGAAGATCCGGGTTTGTTCACCGGGGAGCTGTTTTTT. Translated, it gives CASSEDPGLFTGELFF.

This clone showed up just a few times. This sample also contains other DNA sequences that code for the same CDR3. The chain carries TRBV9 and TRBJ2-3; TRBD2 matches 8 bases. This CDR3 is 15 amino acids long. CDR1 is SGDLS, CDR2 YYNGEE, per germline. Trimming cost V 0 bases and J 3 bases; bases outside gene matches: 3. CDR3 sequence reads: CASSVDGGVTDTQYF. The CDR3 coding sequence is TGTGCCAGCAGCGTAGACGGGGGGGTAACAGATACGCAGTATTTT.

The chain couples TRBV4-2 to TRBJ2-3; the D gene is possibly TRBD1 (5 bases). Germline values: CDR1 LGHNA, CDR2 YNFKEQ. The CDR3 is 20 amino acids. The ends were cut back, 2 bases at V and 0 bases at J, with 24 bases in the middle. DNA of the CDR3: TGTGCCAGCAGCCAATTTACAAGGGGCGATTTATTCACTAGCACAGATACGCAGTATTTT. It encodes CASSQFTRGDLFTSTDTQYF.

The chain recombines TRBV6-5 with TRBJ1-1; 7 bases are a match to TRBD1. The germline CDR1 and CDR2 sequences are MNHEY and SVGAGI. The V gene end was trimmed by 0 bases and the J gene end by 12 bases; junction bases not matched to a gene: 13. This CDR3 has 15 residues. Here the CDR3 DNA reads TGTGCCAGCAGTTACTCGCGCGTCGTGGGGGACAGACCTTTCTTT. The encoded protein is CASSYSRVVGDRPFF.

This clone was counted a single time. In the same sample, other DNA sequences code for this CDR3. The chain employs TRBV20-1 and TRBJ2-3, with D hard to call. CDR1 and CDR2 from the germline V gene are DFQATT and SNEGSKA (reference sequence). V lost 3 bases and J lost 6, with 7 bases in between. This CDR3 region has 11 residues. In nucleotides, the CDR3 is TGCAGTGCTAGGCCCAGGGATACGCAGTATTTT. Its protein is CSARPRDTQYF.

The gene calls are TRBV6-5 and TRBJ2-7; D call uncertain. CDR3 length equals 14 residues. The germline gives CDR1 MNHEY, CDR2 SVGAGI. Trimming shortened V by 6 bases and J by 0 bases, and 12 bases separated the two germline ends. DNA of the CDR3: TGTGCCAGCAGCCCCGTGAGGCTCTCCTACGAGCAGTACTTC. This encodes CASSPVRLSYEQYF.

As DNA, the CDR3 is TGTGCCAGCACCGGGAGAGGGTCCTATAACTATGGCTACACCTTC. As protein: CASTGRGSYNYGYTF. The V and J genes are TRBV7-2 and TRBJ1-2; D not certain. The CDR3 consists of 15 residues. Looked up from germline, CDR1 is SGHTA and CDR2 is FQGNSA. The V gene lost 7 bases and the J gene lost 1 base, with 16 bases spanning the gap.